The 27 T cell receptor beta chains below were found in one sample sequenced in a study of identical twins. TCRdb recomputed calls from the 5' RACE reads with MiXCR, one row per CDR3 protein. The profile shows some 500,000 distinct CDR3 sequences, over 12% of them singletons. The same data also went into a second study, on yellow fever vaccine responses in identical twins.

The source material was CD4+ T cells sorted from blood. The receptor source for this set is a woman between 18 and 29 years old in good health.

V and J are TRBV7-2 and TRBJ2-7; a possible D gene is TRBD1 (6 bases). Trimming removed 5 bases from V and 0 bases from J, with 14 bases in between. This CDR3 spans 15 amino acids. Germline-derived CDR1 and CDR2 are SGHTA and FQGNSA. CDR3 amino acids: CASSARQASSYEQYF. CDR3 sequence (DNA): TGTGCCAGCAGCGCAAGACAGGCGAGCTCCTACGAGCAGTACTTC.

V and J are TRBV20-1 and TRBJ2-7; D uncertain. Trimming shortened V by 7 bases and J by 3 bases, and 25 bases separated the two germline ends. Germline CDR1 and CDR2: DFQATT and SNEGSKA (reference sequence). The CDR3 sequence is 16 residues long. CDR3 nucleotides: TGCAGTGTTACCCCAACTACGGAAATAACCCGCTACGAGCAGTACTTC. Amino acid sequence: CSVTPTTEITRYEQYF.

This clonotype was observed a few times. This chain links TRBV7-2 with TRBJ2-7, with 7 bases aligning to TRBD1. Germline V gene sequence: CDR1 SGHTA, CDR2 FQGNSA. The CDR3 is 15 residues long. V shed 5 bases, J shed 2 bases, and the junction held 9 bases outside the gene matches. This CDR3 reads CASSPPTGPTYEQYF. CDR3 sequence (DNA): TGTGCCAGCAGCCCTCCGACAGGGCCTACCTACGAGCAGTACTTC.

This clonotype was counted only a few times. The gene calls are TRBV7-3 and TRBJ2-7; 8 positions agree with TRBD1. With V trimmed by 3 bases and J by 3 bases, 4 bases remained unmatched. The V gene's germline CDR1 is SGHTA and CDR2 FQGTGA. The CDR3 sequence is 14 residues long. Here the CDR3 reads CASSLTGDHYEQYF. DNA of the CDR3: TGTGCCAGCAGCTTGACAGGGGACCACTACGAGCAGTACTTC.

In this sample, this clonotype turned up a few times. The chain is built from TRBV2 and TRBJ2-7; 7 bases align to TRBD2. The junction had 8 bases not matched to a gene; V was cut back by 6 bases and J by 0 bases. The germline V gene encodes CDR1 SNHLY and CDR2 FYNNEI. The CDR3 loop spans 15 amino acids. The chain's CDR3 is CASRTAGVSSYEQYF. As DNA, the CDR3 is TGTGCCAGCAGAACCGCGGGGGTTAGCTCCTACGAGCAGTACTTC.

The chain is built from TRBV6-1 and TRBJ2-1; perhaps D is TRBD1 or TRBD2 (5 bases each). Trimming took 8 bases from V and 1 from J, leaving 15 bases between them. The CDR3 is 15 amino acids. Germline V CDR1 and CDR2: MNHNS, SASEGT. The CDR3 reads CASEGHGISYNEQFF. For the CDR3, the DNA is TGTGCCAGCGAGGGGCACGGTATATCCTACAATGAGCAGTTCTTC.

This clonotype has only a few counts. The V call is TRBV4-2, the J call TRBJ1-2; no clear D gene. V was cut by 2 bases and J by 2 bases, with 9 bases left in between. CDR1 and CDR2 (germline): LGHNA, YNFKEQ. The CDR3 runs to 14 residues. Written as DNA, the CDR3 is TGTGCCAGCAGCCAACCGGACGGAAACTATGGCTACACCTTC. It is translated as CASSQPDGNYGYTF.

The genes are TRBV6-1 and TRBJ1-2; 8 positions agree with TRBD1. Germline V gene sequence: CDR1 MNHNS, CDR2 SASEGT. This CDR3 is 13 amino acids long. Losses at the gene ends were 6 bases for V and 3 bases for J; bases not matched to a gene: 3. In DNA, the CDR3 is TGTGCCAGCAGAGGACAGGGCTACTATGGCTACACCTTC. Translated: CASRGQGYYGYTF.

V gene TRBV19 combines with J gene TRBJ2-1, with D perhaps given as TRBD1 or TRBD2 (5 bases each). Germline CDR1 reads LNHDA; CDR2 reads SQIVND (reference sequence). This CDR3 has 15 residues. Deletions cut 7 bases from V and 10 bases from J, with 23 bases between. The CDR3 DNA reads as TGTGCCAGTACCAACCCCGGGACCGTCGGCCGCGAGCAGTTCTTC. This translates into CASTNPGTVGREQFF.

The gene calls are TRBV15 and TRBJ2-5; D may be TRBD2 (7 bases). Germline assignment: CDR1 LNHNV and CDR2 YYDKDF (reference sequence). Deletions cut 0 bases from V and 5 bases from J, with 22 bases between. The CDR3 runs 18 residues. CDR3 sequence reads: CATSRDGGGGVRRETQYF. The CDR3 DNA follows: TGTGCCACCAGCAGAGATGGTGGCGGGGGCGTGAGGCGGGAGACCCAGTACTTC.

The V gene is TRBV28, the J gene TRBJ2-7, with a weak D call TRBD1 (6 bases). The CDR3 extends over 14 amino acids. The germline V and J ends were trimmed by 3 bases and 3 bases, with 12 bases remaining between them. The germline gives CDR1 MDHEN, CDR2 SYDVKM. CDR3 sequence: CASSFQQGFYEQYF. CDR3 nucleotide sequence: TGTGCCAGCAGTTTCCAACAGGGATTCTACGAGCAGTACTTC.

This clonotype has a handful of counts. The gene calls are TRBV13 and TRBJ2-7, with TRBD2 matching 12 bases. The length of the CDR3 is 17 residues. After removal of 4 bases from V and 4 bases from J, the junction contained 11 bases not matched to a gene. Germline loops: CDR1 PRHDT, CDR2 FYEKMQ (reference sequence). The CDR3 spells CASSSRSSGRGLYEQYF. The CDR3 nucleotides read TGTGCCAGCAGCTCCCGCTCTAGCGGGAGGGGACTATACGAGCAGTACTTC.

This clonotype was found a few times. The chain is built from TRBV10-3 and TRBJ2-1; 7 bases are a match to TRBD2. Per germline, CDR1 ENHRY and CDR2 SYGVKD. The J segment lost 4 bases and the V segment lost 4 bases, leaving 7 bases of the junction unmatched. This CDR3 has 15 residues. CDR3 residues: CAISASGGPYNEQFF. CDR3 DNA: TGTGCCATCAGTGCTAGCGGAGGGCCATACAATGAGCAGTTCTTC.

This clonotype appeared many times. This chain uses TRBV7-2 with TRBJ2-1; D is ambiguous. V lost 5 bases and J lost 2, with 13 bases in between. The CDR3 is 15 amino acids. Germline loops: CDR1 SGHTA, CDR2 FQGNSA. In nucleotides, the CDR3 is TGTGCCAGCAGCGGACGGGTAGGAACCTACAATGAGCAGTTCTTC. As protein: CASSGRVGTYNEQFF.

The rearrangement links TRBV12-3 or TRBV12-4 to TRBJ2-5; TRBD2 matches at 8 bases. The V and J ends lost 2 bases and 2 bases, in that order; junction bases with no gene match: 4. The length of the CDR3 is 15 residues. Written as DNA, the CDR3 is TGTGCCAGCAGTTTAAAACTAGCGGCACAAGAGACCCAGTACTTC. Protein: CASSLKLAAQETQYF.

This clonotype has a handful of counts. The chain couples TRBV30 to TRBJ2-5; possibly TRBD2 for D (5 bases). There are 14 residues in the CDR3. V was cut by 5 bases and J by 5 bases, with 18 bases left in between. Looked up from germline, CDR1 is GTSNPN and CDR2 is SVGIG (reference sequence). CDR3 nucleotides: TGTGCCTGGGGTAAGGACTTCACATTGGAGACCCAGTACTTC. Its protein is CAWGKDFTLETQYF. The full variable domain, rest sourced from reference TRBV30 and TRBJ2-5, is SQTIHQWPATLVQPVGSPLSLECTVEGTSNPNLYWYRQAAGRGLQLLFYSVGIGQISSEVPQNLSASRPQDRQFILSSKKLLLSDSGFYLCAWGKDFTLETQYFGPGTRLLVL.

Only a few counts were recorded for this clonotype. The chain uses TRBV12-3 or TRBV12-4 and TRBJ2-1; tentatively, D is TRBD1 (6 bases). Trimming removed 1 base at V and 8 bases at J, with 9 bases between. The CDR3 has 13 residues. CDR3 nucleotides: TGTGCCAGCAGTTTAGAACAGGGTTATGAGCAGTTCTTC. Translated, it gives CASSLEQGYEQFF.

The chain recombines TRBV20-1 with TRBJ2-6; possibly TRBD1 for D (5 bases). The germline V gene has CDR1 DFQATT and CDR2 SNEGSKA (reference sequence). CDR3 length equals 14 residues. Between the trimmed V and J ends, which lost 2 bases and 4 bases, there was a span of 9 bases. The chain's CDR3 is CSARRGLGANVLTF. The CDR3 DNA is TGCAGTGCTAGAAGGGGTCTGGGGGCCAACGTCCTGACTTTC.

This chain uses TRBV20-1 with TRBJ2-2; 9 bases map to TRBD1. The V gene's germline CDR1 is DFQATT and CDR2 SNEGSKA (reference sequence). The CDR3 consists of 17 residues. V lost 0 bases and J lost 7; bases outside the gene matches: 12. The CDR3: CSARDLEGTGRIGELFF. The DNA of the CDR3 is TGCAGTGCTAGAGATTTGGAAGGGACAGGGAGGATCGGGGAGCTGTTTTTT.

This clonotype was observed a handful of times. The chain has TRBV5-1 and TRBJ2-7, with D perhaps matching TRBD2 (6 bases). The V end was cut by 2 bases, the J end by 12 bases, with 18 bases between. CDR3 size: 13 residues. Germline V gives CDR1 SGHRS, CDR2 YFSETQ. CDR3 coding DNA: TGCGCCAGCAGCTTACGACTAGAGGGGCCGTGGTACTTC. As protein: CASSLRLEGPWYF.

The chain combines TRBV7-8 with TRBJ2-3, with TRBD2 matching 8 bases. CDR1 SGHVS and CDR2 FQNEAQ come from the germline V gene. The CDR3 has 15 residues. The V and J ends lost 2 bases and 5 bases, in that order; junction bases with no gene match: 6. The CDR3 reads CASSLPWAGGDTQYF. CDR3 nucleotides: TGTGCCAGCAGCTTACCGTGGGCGGGGGGAGATACGCAGTATTTT.

This clonotype was observed at least ten times. This chain connects TRBV5-1 to TRBJ1-1, with a weak D call TRBD1 (6 bases). V lost 3 bases and J 1 base, leaving 13 bases between the germline ends. CDR3 length equals 15 residues. Germline V gene data show CDR1 as SGHRS and CDR2 as YFSETQ. The CDR3 DNA is TGCGCCAGCAGCTCTGCCGGGACAAAGAACACTGAAGCTTTCTTT. This sequence encodes CASSSAGTKNTEAFF.

The chain is built from TRBV5-1 and TRBJ2-3; 11 nucleotides align to TRBD2. Per the germline V gene, CDR1 is SGHRS and CDR2 is YFSETQ. V gave up 4 bases and J gave up 4 bases; unmatched junction bases: 8. The CDR3 sequence is 16 residues long. The CDR3 sequence: CASSPEVAGGSDTQYF. The CDR3 DNA sequence: TGCGCCAGCAGCCCGGAGGTAGCGGGGGGGTCAGATACGCAGTATTTT. The full variable domain, with the rest looked up from reference TRBV5-1 and TRBJ2-3, is KAGVTQTPRYLIKTRGQQVTLSCSPISGHRSVSWYQQTPGQGLQFLFEYFSETQRNKGNFPGRFSGRQFSNSRSEMNVSTLELGDSALYLCASSPEVAGGSDTQYFGPGTRLTVL.

This clonotype has just a few counts. The V gene is TRBV12-3 or TRBV12-4, the J gene TRBJ2-3; either TRBD1 or TRBD2 may supply D (5 bases each). This CDR3 region has 15 residues. Trimming removed 1 base at V and 3 bases at J, with 11 bases between. CDR3 nucleotide sequence: TGTGCCAGCAGTTTAGGAGGGGTCCTAACAGATACGCAGTATTTT. It encodes CASSLGGVLTDTQYF.

The rearrangement links TRBV25-1 to TRBJ1-1; D uncertain. Germline values: CDR1 MGHDK, CDR2 SYGVNS. This CDR3 comprises 13 residues. V lost 4 bases to trimming and J lost 5 bases, with 11 bases between them. Written as DNA, the CDR3 is TGTGCCAGCAGTGCCAACCTAGGAACTGAAGCTTTCTTT. Encoded protein: CASSANLGTEAFF.

The chain employs TRBV12-3 or TRBV12-4 and TRBJ1-3; D might be TRBD1 (6 bases). The CDR3 totals 16 residues. The V gene lost 5 bases and the J gene lost 0 bases, with 14 bases spanning the gap. In nucleotides, the CDR3 is TGTGCCAGCAGTGCGGACAGCGTTAACTCTGGAAACACCATATATTTT. Its protein is CASSADSVNSGNTIYF.

This chain links TRBV10-3 with TRBJ2-3; 10 nucleotides line up with TRBD1. The CDR3 runs 13 residues. Germline loops: CDR1 ENHRY, CDR2 SYGVKD. V dropped 6 bases and J dropped 5; count of bases not matched to a gene: 2. The CDR3 DNA reads as TGTGCCATCAGCGGGACAGGGGAAGATACGCAGTATTTT. Translating gives CAISGTGEDTQYF.